Listed below are T cell receptor beta chains from one sample, sequenced in a study of CD8 T cells in Susac syndrome. TCRdb fed the immunoSEQ multiplex PCR reads into MiXCR, producing one record per CDR3 protein. In the table there are over 80,000 distinct CDR3 sequences, just under 95% of which are singletons. Sequenced input: CD8+ T cells from PBMCs. Every receptor here comes from a human donor in good health. CDR3s leave out the opening cysteine and the closing phenylalanine or tryptophan.

11	TRBV5-5	TRBJ1-1	ASSFEMKPEAF
12	TRBV29-1	TRBJ2-7	SVTPTGRGYEQY
12	TRBV7-3	TRBJ1-2	ASSLNGQDGGYT
12	TRBV7-2	TRBJ2-7	ASSFKGPSYEQY
11	TRBV14	TRBJ1-2	ASSTMENYGYT
11	TRBV25-1	TRBJ2-1	ASSGGQGPEQF
15	TRBV7-6	TRBJ1-2	ASSLAWGGQGDNGYT
10	TRBV7-9	TRBJ1-1	ASSWGNAEAF
13	TRBV20-1	TRBJ1-5	SARDKAGRHQPQH
11	TRBV2	TRBJ1-2	ASSEVIGKGYT
8	TRBV29-1	TRBJ1-1	SVSGTEAF
10	TRBV20-1	TRBJ1-1	SARAMNTEAF
10	TRBV27	TRBJ2-1	ASSSSRDEQF
13	TRBV9	TRBJ1-1	ASSGTRQGITEAF
13	TRBV5-4	TRBJ2-7	ASSLRPDRAYEQY
12	TRBV5-6	TRBJ2-7	ASSLASFPYEQY
9	TRBV30	TRBJ2-1	AWSVRDEQF
11	TRBV5-6	TRBJ2-1	ASSFGQGGEQF
11	TRBV5-1	TRBJ1-1	ASSLAPPAEAF
14	TRBV5-1	TRBJ1-1	ASSLFVGAMNTEAF
13	TRBV2	TRBJ2-3	ASSNTGDLMGTQY
13	TRBV11-2	TRBJ2-3	ASSVVPGATDTQY
11	TRBV7-6	TRBJ1-1	ASSPQTSTEAF
13	TRBV20-1	TRBJ2-1	SATAMGGDYNEQF
10	TRBV21-1	TRBJ2-7	ASSRDRYEQY
13	TRBV14	TRBJ1-6	ASSAPGTGSSPLH
9	TRBV2	TRBJ1-3	ASRNGNTIY
14	TRBV7-9	TRBJ2-7	ASSPADRAGTYEQY
11	TRBV20-1	TRBJ2-7	SVLAGSAYEQY
13	TRBV7-9	TRBJ2-1	ASSLTSGEYNEQF
14	TRBV13	TRBJ2-7	ASSPLGQATSYEQY
13	TRBV5-1	TRBJ2-6	ASSFRAAGANVLT
12	TRBV12-5	TRBJ2-2	ASGLQGSTGELF
11	TRBV5-5	TRBJ1-4	ASSFWQNEKLF
14	TRBV10-3	TRBJ1-5	AISEGRGRNDQPQH
12	TRBV12-3/TRBV12-4	TRBJ2-2	ASSLHRGTGELF
9	TRBV19	TRBJ2-1	ASSDGGEQF
12	TRBV27	TRBJ1-5	ASRPRKGNQPQH
10	TRBV29-1	TRBJ2-3	SVGQGTDTQY
11	TRBV14	TRBJ1-6	ASSQEPSSPLH
13	TRBV30	TRBJ2-3	AWSPSGDRTDTQY
12	TRBV20-1	TRBJ2-7	SARDKLRFYEQY
12	TRBV7-2	TRBJ1-1	ASSLEDRGTEAF
12	TRBV9	TRBJ2-1	ASSVEGATNEQF
14	TRBV27	TRBJ1-1	ASSFTGGPGVTEAF
12	TRBV9	TRBJ2-3	ASSGGGGSDTQY
12	TRBV29-1	TRBJ1-1	SVAAINAGTEAF
11	TRBV27	TRBJ2-5	ASGRAAQETQY
12	TRBV6-2/TRBV6-3	TRBJ1-2	ASSYVAGGFGYT
14	TRBV7-3	TRBJ2-1	ASSPERGYLYNEQF
13	TRBV5-6	TRBJ2-5	ASSISSGGEETQY
12	TRBV9	TRBJ1-1	ASSVISGGTEAF
12	TRBV12-3/TRBV12-4	TRBJ2-2	ASSPTGNGGELF